One sample yielded the 21 T cell receptor beta chains listed below, sequenced in a study of T cells in women clearing cervical HPV infection. The method was immunoSEQ multiplex PCR; TCRdb's version includes in-frame clones alone and lacks a portion of them. The sample table sets out around 35,000 clones. Material: blood buffy coat. The receptor set was obtained from a woman between 18 and 70 years old with a cervical HPV16 infection that either progressed to CIN3+ or cleared (not recorded which).

The CDR3 DNA, read in part, is TGCGCCAGCAGCTTGTACCCACCAAGCTCTGGGGCCAACGTG. Its translation is CASSLYPPSSGANV. The full CDR3 protein reads CASSLYPPSSGANVLFF. This chain uses TRBV5-1 with TRBJ2-2, with D possibly TRBD1 on 5 matching bases. The read gets to within 3 residues of the CDR3 end, and the germline J gene fills in the rest. Germline CDR1 is SGHRS and CDR2 is YFSETQ. CDR3 length: 17 residues.

Notes on this clone: The DNA ends 3 residues before the CDR3 does, and the rest of the CDR3 is filled in from the germline J gene. The chain combines TRBV16 with TRBJ2-7; D remains unclear. V was cut by 4 bases and J by 4 bases, with 11 bases left in between. CDR3 size: 13 residues. Germline V lookup: CDR1 KGHSY, CDR2 FQNENV. The CDR3 region is CASSLSSRYEQYF. The sequenced part of the CDR3 DNA is TGTGCCAGCAGCCTTAGTTCCAGGTACGAG.

As concerns this clone: From the germline J gene comes the end of the CDR3, since the read stops 3 residues before it. This chain connects TRBV18 to TRBJ2-1; D is perhaps TRBD2 (6 bases). Deletions cut 8 bases from V and 5 bases from J, with 19 bases between. CDR1 and CDR2 (germline): KGHSH, LQKENI. The CDR3 consists of 15 residues. The sequenced CDR3 bases are TGTGCCAGCACTGGGAGTTTGGCTAGCGACAATGAG. The encoded protein is CASTGSLASDNE. The whole CDR3 sequence reads CASTGSLASDNEQFF.

About this clone itself: The CDR3 end falls 3 residues outside the read, so it is completed with the germline J gene. J is TRBJ1-6 and V is TRBV7-2, with no clear D. The germline gives CDR1 SGHTA, CDR2 FQGNSA. This CDR3 contains 13 residues. This CDR3 reads CASSPTALPPLHF. The DNA read from the CDR3 is TGTGCCAGCAGCCCAACAGCCTTGCCTCCC.

As regards this clone: The observed sequence ends 3 residues before the CDR3 terminus, with the missing tail filled in from the germline J gene. This chain connects TRBV6-2 or TRBV6-3 to TRBJ2-2; 8 nucleotides match TRBD1. CDR3 size: 14 residues. Germline assignment: CDR1 MNHEY and CDR2 SVGEGT. The CDR3 bases that were read are TGTGCCAGCAGTCCAGGGGGCCCGAATTCACCG. Its translation: CASSPGGPNSP. The whole CDR3 is CASSPGGPNSPLFF.

A note on this clone: The missing CDR3 end, 3 residues past where the read stops, is filled in from the germline J gene. The chain carries TRBV7-9 and TRBJ1-1, with D tentatively TRBD1 (6 bases). CDR1 SEHNR and CDR2 FQNEAQ come from the germline V gene (reference sequence). Trimming took off 8 bases at V and 5 bases at J, with 18 bases between the two ends. This CDR3 has 14 residues. The CDR3 protein is CASSPVRGGTEAFF. CDR3 bases read: TGTGCCAGCTCCCCTGTGAGGGGGGGGACTGAA.

Regarding this clone: From the germline J gene comes the end of the CDR3, since the read stops 3 residues before it. The chain combines TRBV6-2 or TRBV6-3 with TRBJ2-7, with 8 bases that match TRBD1. Germline V lookup: CDR1 MNHEY, CDR2 SVGEGT. Trimming cost V 7 bases and J 2 bases; bases outside gene matches: 7. The CDR3 covers 14 residues. CDR3 DNA (partial): TGTGCCAGCACCGAGCCAGGGGGCACCTACGAG. Protein sequence: CASTEPGGTYE. The whole CDR3 reads CASTEPGGTYEQYF.

CDR3 sequence reads: CASSPTGGRLETQYF. CDR3 DNA (partial): TGTGCCAGTAGTCCAACAGGGGGCAGGTTGGAGACC. V is TRBV19 and J is TRBJ2-5; 9 bases line up with TRBD1. The DNA ends 3 residues before the CDR3 does, and the rest of the CDR3 is filled in from the germline J gene. Germline V gene sequence: CDR1 LNHDA, CDR2 SQIVND (reference sequence). V was clipped by 5 bases and J by 5 bases; unmatched bases: 9. This CDR3 has 15 residues.

On this clone itself: The read ends 3 residues shy of where the CDR3 ends; the end is completed using the germline J gene. V is TRBV7-8 and J is TRBJ2-2; TRBD1 aligns across 8 bases. The CDR3 loop spans 16 amino acids. CDR1 and CDR2 (germline): SGHVS, FQNEAQ. Incomplete CDR3 DNA: TGTGCCAGCAGCTTAGCACACCAGGACAGGGAGGAAAAG. Residues: CASSLAHQDREEK. The entire CDR3 protein is CASSLAHQDREEKLFF.

Comments on this clone: The read terminates 3 residues before the CDR3 end, so the remaining end is supplied by the germline J gene. The chain recombines TRBV30 with TRBJ1-3; 10 positions agree with TRBD1. Per germline, CDR1 GTSNPN and CDR2 SVGIG (reference sequence). The CDR3 extends over 16 amino acids. The V and J ends lost 1 base and 4 bases, in that order; junction bases with no gene match: 7. The CDR3 spells CAWSGGTGAGGNTIYF. CDR3 bases read: TGTGCCTGGAGTGGCGGGACAGGGGCAGGAGGAAACACC.

Notes on this clone: Read data end 3 residues before the CDR3 end; the end is taken from the germline J gene. The chain uses TRBV5-1 and TRBJ2-3; TRBD1 matches at 7 bases. The germline V gene encodes CDR1 SGHRS and CDR2 YFSETQ. This CDR3 comprises 16 residues. After removal of 1 base from V and 3 bases from J, the junction contained 8 bases not matched to a gene. CDR3 in amino acids: CASSLLGTEDTDTQYF. Incomplete CDR3 DNA: TGCGCCAGCAGCTTGCTCGGGACAGAGGATACAGATACG.

Details on this clone: Coverage ceases 3 residues before the CDR3 finishes, and the germline J gene fills in the end. V usage is TRBV2 and J usage is TRBJ2-3, with 9 bases aligning to TRBD1. The germline CDR1 and CDR2 sequences are SNHLY and FYNNEI. The CDR3 covers 17 residues. With V trimmed by 2 bases and J by 2 bases, 8 bases remained unmatched. CDR3 protein: CASSESWDRAVTDTQYF. The CDR3 bases that were read are TGTGCCAGCAGTGAAAGCTGGGACAGGGCCGTCACAGATACG.

With respect to this clone: The read is 3 residues too short to cover the CDR3 end, so that end is filled in from the germline J gene. V is TRBV19 and J is TRBJ1-4, with a weak D call TRBD1 (6 bases). V gave up 5 bases and J gave up 8 bases, with 18 bases separating them. Germline CDR1 reads LNHDA; CDR2 reads SQIVND (reference sequence). CDR3 length: 15 amino acids. The covered CDR3 bases are TGTGCCAGTAGTCCGGTGGGCAGGGGAGTAGAAAAA. Protein sequence: CASSPVGRGVEK. The whole CDR3 reads CASSPVGRGVEKLFF.

With regard to this clone: The read is 3 residues too short to cover the CDR3 end, so that end is filled in from the germline J gene. The rearrangement links TRBV19 to TRBJ2-6; 8 bases are shared with TRBD1. V trimming: 5 bases; J trimming: 0 bases; junction bases outside the gene matches: 6. This CDR3 is built from 17 residues. Germline assignment: CDR1 LNHDA and CDR2 SQIVND (reference sequence). Partial CDR3 DNA: TGTGCCAGTAGTGCACACAGGGGGGCCTCTGGGGCCAACGTC. It translates to CASSAHRGASGANV. The entire CDR3 protein is CASSAHRGASGANVLTF.

Note on this clone: The read comes to an end 3 residues before the CDR3 does, leaving the germline J gene to fill in the end. The chain couples TRBV29-1 to TRBJ1-2; D is unclear. Trimming cost V 0 bases and J 7 bases, with 12 bases left between them. There are 13 residues in the CDR3. CDR1 is SQVTM, CDR2 ANQGSEA, per germline. The DNA read from the CDR3 is TGCAGCGTTGAAGATCCGGACTTTCTTGGC. Residues: CSVEDPDFLG. The complete CDR3 reads CSVEDPDFLGYTF.

The CDR3 loop is CASSIQFYNEQFF. CDR3 DNA, as far as it was read: TGTGCCAGCAGTATACAGTTCTACAATGAG. V and J are TRBV28 and TRBJ2-1; D is uncertain. The missing CDR3 end, 3 residues past where the read stops, is filled in from the germline J gene. V lost 5 bases and J 3 bases, leaving 8 bases between the germline ends. Germline loops: CDR1 MDHEN, CDR2 SYDVKM. The length of the CDR3 is 13 residues.

Remarks on this clone: The sequence runs out 3 residues before the end of the CDR3; the remainder is reconstructed from the germline J gene. The rearrangement uses TRBV7-9 and TRBJ1-2; the D is unclear. There are 12 residues in the CDR3. Germline V lookup: CDR1 SEHNR, CDR2 FQNEAQ (reference sequence). This CDR3 reads CASSPPGVCYTF. Partial CDR3 DNA: TGTGCCAGCAGCCCCCCAGGAGTATGC. Using reference TRBV7-9 and TRBJ1-2 for the parts outside the CDR3, the full variable domain is DTGVSQNPRHKITKRGQNVTFRCDPISEHNRLYWYRQTLGQGPEFLTYFQNEAQLEKSRLLSDRFSAERPKGSFSTLEIQRTEQGDSAMYLCASSPPGVCYTFGSGTRLTVV.

Concerning this clone itself: The CDR3 is cut off 3 residues early in the read; its end comes from the germline J gene. The chain couples TRBV5-1 to TRBJ2-7; 12 positions agree with TRBD1. This CDR3 has 15 amino acids. Germline loops: CDR1 SGHRS, CDR2 YFSETQ. With V trimmed by 4 bases and J by 2 bases, 4 bases remained unmatched. CDR3: CASSVGTGGAYEQYF. CDR3 DNA (partial): TGCGCCAGCAGCGTAGGGACAGGGGGCGCCTACGAG.

To note about this clone: The CDR3 is cut off 3 residues early in the read; its end comes from the germline J gene. The chain combines TRBV30 with TRBJ1-2, with D maybe TRBD1 (5 bases). Trimming left V 3 bases short and J 6 bases short, with 11 bases between. The CDR3 runs to 12 residues. CDR1 and CDR2 (germline): GTSNPN, SVGIG (reference sequence). The DNA read from the CDR3 is TGTGCCTGGAGAGGGGATTCGGATGGC. It translates to CAWRGDSDG. The entire CDR3 reads CAWRGDSDGYTF.

A word on this clone: The read gets to within 3 residues of the CDR3 end, and the germline J gene fills in the rest. V gene TRBV27 combines with J gene TRBJ2-3; TRBD2 aligns across 13 bases. Germline loops: CDR1 MNHEY, CDR2 SMNVEV (reference sequence). This CDR3 has 16 amino acids. V lost 5 bases and J lost 2; bases outside the gene matches: 4. CDR3 DNA (partial): TGTGCCAGCAGTCTGACTAGCGGGGGGAACACAGATACG. This encodes CASSLTSGGNTDT. The complete CDR3 protein is CASSLTSGGNTDTQYF.

Note on this clone: From the germline J gene comes the end of the CDR3, since the read stops 3 residues before it. The rearrangement joins TRBV7-2 to TRBJ1-4; tentatively, D is TRBD1 (6 bases). The germline gives CDR1 SGHTA, CDR2 FQGNSA. V lost 5 bases and J 8 bases, leaving 15 bases between the germline ends. The CDR3 consists of 14 residues. The DNA read from the CDR3 is TGTGCCAGCAGCCAGCGGGGGGCTGGGGAAAAA. It is translated as CASSQRGAGEK. The whole CDR3 reads CASSQRGAGEKLFF. The full variable domain, in which reference TRBV7-2 and TRBJ1-4 provide the parts outside the CDR3, is GAGVSQSPSNKVTEKGKDVELRCDPISGHTALYWYRQSLGQGLEFLIYFQGNSAPDKSGLPSDRFSAERTGGSVSTLTIQRTQQEDSAVYLCASSQRGAGEKLFFGSGTQLSVL.